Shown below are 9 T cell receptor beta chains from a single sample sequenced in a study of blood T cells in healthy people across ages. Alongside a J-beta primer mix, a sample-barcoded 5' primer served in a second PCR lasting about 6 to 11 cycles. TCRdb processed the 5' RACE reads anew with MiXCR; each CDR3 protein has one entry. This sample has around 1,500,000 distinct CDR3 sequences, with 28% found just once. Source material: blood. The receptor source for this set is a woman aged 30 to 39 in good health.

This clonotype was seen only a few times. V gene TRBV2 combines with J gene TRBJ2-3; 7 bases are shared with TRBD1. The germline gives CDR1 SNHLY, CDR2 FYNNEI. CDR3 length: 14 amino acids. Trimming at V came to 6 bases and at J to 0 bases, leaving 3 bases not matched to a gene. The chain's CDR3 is CASREDRSTDTQYF. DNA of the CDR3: TGTGCCAGCAGGGAGGACAGGAGCACAGATACGCAGTATTTT.

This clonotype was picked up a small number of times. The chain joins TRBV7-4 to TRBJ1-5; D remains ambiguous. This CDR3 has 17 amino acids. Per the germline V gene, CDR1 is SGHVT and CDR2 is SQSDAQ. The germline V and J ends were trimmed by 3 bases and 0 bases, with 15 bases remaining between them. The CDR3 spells CASSFCWKPYSNQPQHF. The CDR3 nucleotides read TGTGCCAGCAGCTTTTGTTGGAAGCCTTATAGCAATCAGCCCCAGCATTTT.

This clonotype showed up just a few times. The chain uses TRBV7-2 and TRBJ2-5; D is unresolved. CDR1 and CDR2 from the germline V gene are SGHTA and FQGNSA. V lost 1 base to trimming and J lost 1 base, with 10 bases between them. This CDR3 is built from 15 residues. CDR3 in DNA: TGTGCCAGCAGCTTAGGTCCCAGCGCCCAAGAGACCCAGTACTTC. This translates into CASSLGPSAQETQYF.

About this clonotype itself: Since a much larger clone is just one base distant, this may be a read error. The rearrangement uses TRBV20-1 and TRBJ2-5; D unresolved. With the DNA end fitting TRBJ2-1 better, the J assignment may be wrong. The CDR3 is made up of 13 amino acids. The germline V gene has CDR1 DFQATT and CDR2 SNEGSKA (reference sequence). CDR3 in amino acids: CSANLFGQETQFF. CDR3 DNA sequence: TGCAGTGCTAATCTGTTCGGTCAAGAGACCCAGTTCTTC.

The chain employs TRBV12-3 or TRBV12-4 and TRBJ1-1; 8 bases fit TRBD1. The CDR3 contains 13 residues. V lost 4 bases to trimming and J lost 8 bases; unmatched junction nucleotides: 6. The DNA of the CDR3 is TGTGCCAGCAGTTCCCCGGGACAGGTAGAAGCTTTCTTT. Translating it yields CASSSPGQVEAFF.

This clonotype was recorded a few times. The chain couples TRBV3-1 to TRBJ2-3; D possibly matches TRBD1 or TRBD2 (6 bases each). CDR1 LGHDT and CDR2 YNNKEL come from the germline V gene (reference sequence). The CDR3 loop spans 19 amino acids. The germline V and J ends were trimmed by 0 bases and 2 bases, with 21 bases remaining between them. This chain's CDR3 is CASSQDLWGSGAPTDTQYF. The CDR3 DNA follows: TGTGCCAGCAGCCAAGATTTGTGGGGGTCGGGGGCCCCCACAGATACGCAGTATTTT.

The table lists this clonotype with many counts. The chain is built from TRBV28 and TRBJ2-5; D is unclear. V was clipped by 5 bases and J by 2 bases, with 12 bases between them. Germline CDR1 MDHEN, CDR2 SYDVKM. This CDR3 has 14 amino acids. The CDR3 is CASSPPRPQETQYF. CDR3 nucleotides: TGTGCCAGCAGTCCACCCCGTCCGCAAGAGACCCAGTACTTC.

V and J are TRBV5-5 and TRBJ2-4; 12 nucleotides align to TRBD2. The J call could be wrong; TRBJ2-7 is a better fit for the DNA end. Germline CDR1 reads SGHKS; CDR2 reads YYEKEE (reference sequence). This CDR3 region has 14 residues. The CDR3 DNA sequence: TGTGCCAGCAGCCCTGGACTAGCGGGAAACGAGCAGTACTTC. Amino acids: CASSPGLAGNEQYF.

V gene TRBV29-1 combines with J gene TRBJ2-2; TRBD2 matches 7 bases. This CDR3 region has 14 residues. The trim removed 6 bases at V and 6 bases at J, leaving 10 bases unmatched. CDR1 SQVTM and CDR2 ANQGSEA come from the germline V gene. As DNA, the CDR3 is TGCAGCGTCCCGGCAAGGACTAGTGCCGGGGAGCTGTTTTTT. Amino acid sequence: CSVPARTSAGELFF.